The 5 T cell receptor beta chains listed next were all sequenced from one sample in a study of T cells in tuberculosis (dated by TCRdb to between 2017 and 2018). Library construction relied on the immunoSEQ multiplex PCR assay. Here the immuneACCESS table is served through TCRdb, limited to in-frame sequences with V and J called. Missing clones are a known gap in these copies; in checked studies unresolved V genes cover under half, and the rest lacks a known reason. This sample comprises under 40,000 clones, approximately 95% of them detected only once. The ten largest clones capture 8% of the sample. Sequenced material: PBMCs. These receptors all come from a donor between 10 and 35 years old with latent tuberculosis or without tuberculosis infection.

The chain recombines TRBV4-3 with TRBJ1-1; TRBD1 aligns across 10 bases. The CDR3 length is 15 residues. CDR1 is LGHNA and CDR2 is YSLEER in the germline V gene. V was pared by 4 bases and J by 8 bases, with 10 bases of the junction left unmatched. This CDR3 reads CASSLLGTGASEAFF. CDR3 sequence (DNA): TGCGCCAGCAGCCTCCTCGGGACAGGGGCATCCGAAGCTTTCTTT.

The chain couples TRBV29-1 to TRBJ2-1; D uncertain. The CDR3 consists of 12 residues. Between the trimmed V and J ends, which lost 3 bases and 10 bases, there was a span of 13 bases. In germline, CDR1 is SQVTM, CDR2 ANQGSEA. CDR3 nucleotides: TGCAGCGTTGACGTGGCGAGGAGCGAGCAGTTCTTC. This translates into CSVDVARSEQFF.

V is TRBV30 and J is TRBJ2-5, with 7 bases lining up with TRBD2. Germline CDR1 reads GTSNPN; CDR2 reads SVGIG (reference sequence). The CDR3 has 14 residues. Germline trimming cut 5 bases from V and 1 base from J; bases unmatched to any gene: 7. The CDR3 loop is CAWGWRETQETQYF. CDR3 bases: TGTGCCTGGGGCTGGCGGGAGACCCAAGAGACCCAGTACTTC.

This chain connects TRBV14 to TRBJ1-1, with 12 bases aligning to TRBD1. The CDR3 runs 18 residues. Germline assignment: CDR1 SGHDN and CDR2 FVKESK. V shed 1 base and J 10 bases; nucleotides not matched to a gene: 16. The CDR3, as DNA: TGTGCCAGCAGCCAAGGGTGGGGACAGGGGGCCGGTGGCTTCGGAGCTTTCTTT. Its translation is CASSQGWGQGAGGFGAFF.

This clone was seen just once. This chain links TRBV6-1 with TRBJ1-5; weak D call: TRBD1 (5 bases). This CDR3 region has 13 residues. The germline V and J ends were trimmed by 6 bases and 5 bases, with 11 bases remaining between them. CDR1 and CDR2 from the germline V gene are MNHNS and SASEGT. The DNA for the CDR3 is TGTGCCAGCAGAACGGGGGGATATCAGCCCCAGCATTTT. This gives the protein CASRTGGYQPQHF.